The 19 T cell receptor beta chains presented below share a single source sample, sequenced in a study of T cell changes during pregnancy in multiple sclerosis. Generated by immunoSEQ multiplex PCR, the TCRdb table keeps only in-frame clones and is missing some. The sample records 40,000 or so clones, about 92% being singletons. The input for sequencing was CD8+ T cells from peripheral blood mononuclear cells, taken in the third trimester of pregnancy. These receptors were taken from a female donor with multiple sclerosis, enrolled in a pregnancy study.

The chain joins TRBV6-4 to TRBJ2-2; 8 bases map to TRBD1. Trimming took 3 bases from V and 0 from J; bases not matched to a gene: 0. This CDR3 is 15 amino acids long. Germline V CDR1 and CDR2: MRHNA, SNTAGT. In nucleotides, the CDR3 is TGTGCCAGCAGTGAGGGACAGGCGAACACCGGGGAGCTGTTTTTT. This sequence encodes CASSEGQANTGELFF.

The table lists this clone with a count of one. The chain joins TRBV18 to TRBJ1-6, with 7 bases matching TRBD1. The trim removed 3 bases at V and 10 bases at J, leaving 9 bases unmatched. The CDR3 runs 15 residues. Germline V gene sequence: CDR1 KGHSH, CDR2 LQKENI. The CDR3 DNA sequence: TGTGCCAGCTCACCTGCGACAGGGTATGGGTCACCCCTCCACTTT. Its translation is CASSPATGYGSPLHF.

The J gene is TRBJ2-2, the V gene TRBV27, with D possibly TRBD1 on 6 matching bases. Trimming took off 10 bases at V and 0 bases at J, with 15 bases between the two ends. Germline V lookup: CDR1 MNHEY, CDR2 SMNVEV (reference sequence). This CDR3 contains 15 residues. For the CDR3, the DNA is TGTGCCACCCACCTCGGGGACACGAACACCGGGGAGCTGTTTTTT. It specifies CATHLGDTNTGELFF.

The CDR3 nucleotides are TGTGCCAGCAGCTTAGAAGGACAGGTCGATACGCAGTATTTT. This sequence encodes CASSLEGQVDTQYF. The chain is built from TRBV7-8 and TRBJ2-3; 7 nucleotides agree with TRBD1. Looked up from germline, CDR1 is SGHVS and CDR2 is FQNEAQ. The CDR3 spans 14 residues. V dropped 1 base and J dropped 6; count of bases not matched to a gene: 4.

The V gene is TRBV4-1, the J gene TRBJ1-1; perhaps TRBD1 as D (5 bases). Germline loops: CDR1 MGHRA, CDR2 YSYEKL. Trimming removed 1 base from V and 4 bases from J, with 13 bases in between. This CDR3 spans 15 amino acids. In DNA, the CDR3 is TGCGCCAGCAGCCAAGGGATGGGCGGGGGCACTGAAGCTTTCTTT. This codes for CASSQGMGGGTEAFF.

The rearrangement joins TRBV5-1 to TRBJ2-3; D might be TRBD2 (6 bases). Per the germline V gene, CDR1 is SGHRS and CDR2 is YFSETQ. Trimming left V 6 bases short and J 2 bases short, with 16 bases between. The CDR3 runs to 15 residues. The CDR3 spells CASKREGGNTDTQYF. CDR3 DNA: TGCGCCAGCAAGAGAGAGGGAGGAAACACAGATACGCAGTATTTT.

The J gene is TRBJ2-1, the V gene TRBV6-1; D perhaps matches TRBD1 (5 bases). This CDR3 has 14 amino acids. Germline CDR1 and CDR2: MNHNS and SASEGT. V lost 2 bases, J lost 9 bases, and 14 bases lay in between. DNA of the CDR3: TGTGCCAGCAGTGAAAGGGGAACCAGCAGTGAGCAGTTCTTC. Translating gives CASSERGTSSEQFF.

The chain employs TRBV7-9 and TRBJ1-2; TRBD1 matches at 10 bases. This CDR3 contains 16 residues. Germline V gene sequence: CDR1 SEHNR, CDR2 FQNEAQ (reference sequence). After removal of 5 bases from V and 4 bases from J, the junction contained 10 bases not matched to a gene. CDR3: CASSPSAGQGTYGYTF. The CDR3, as DNA: TGTGCCAGCAGCCCATCCGCGGGACAGGGGACCTATGGCTACACCTTC.

The chain employs TRBV27 and TRBJ2-6, with TRBD1 matching over 7 bases. From germline, CDR1 is MNHEY and CDR2 SMNVEV (reference sequence). The trim removed 5 bases at V and 0 bases at J, leaving 13 bases unmatched. This CDR3 has 19 amino acids. The CDR3 DNA reads TGTGCCAGCAGTCTAGACAGGGCCAGTTTTTTCTCTGGGGCCAACGTCCTGACTTTC. Translated: CASSLDRASFFSGANVLTF.

The chain joins TRBV7-3 to TRBJ1-1; D uncertain. CDR1 and CDR2 from the germline V gene are SGHTA and FQGTGA. This CDR3 contains 17 residues. Trimming cost V 1 base and J 1 base, with 16 bases left between them. In DNA form, the CDR3 reads TGTGCCAGCAGCTTAAACCGCCGCGCAGGTACGAACACTGAAGCTTTCTTT. This gives the protein CASSLNRRAGTNTEAFF.

The chain has TRBV4-1 and TRBJ2-3, with D possibly TRBD2 on 6 matching bases. CDR1 is MGHRA and CDR2 is YSYEKL in the germline V gene. The CDR3 is made up of 17 amino acids. The V gene lost 3 bases and the J gene lost 0 bases, with 16 bases spanning the gap. The CDR3 here is CASSHTNLAPSTDTQYF. DNA of the CDR3: TGCGCCAGCAGCCATACCAACCTAGCGCCTAGCACAGATACGCAGTATTTT.

This rearrangement joins TRBV14 to TRBJ1-2; 9 nucleotides agree with TRBD1. Germline CDR1 and CDR2: SGHDN and FVKESK. After removal of 2 bases from V and 5 bases from J, the junction contained 3 bases not matched to a gene. The CDR3 covers 14 residues. The CDR3 nucleotides are TGTGCCAGCAGCCAACCGGGGACAGGGTATGGCTACACCTTC. Translated, it gives CASSQPGTGYGYTF.

This clone was counted a single time. The chain employs TRBV5-4 and TRBJ1-2; D remains ambiguous. V lost 3 bases and J 4 bases, leaving 13 bases between the germline ends. The CDR3 contains 14 residues. CDR1 is SGHNT and CDR2 is YYREEE in the germline V gene (reference sequence). This CDR3 is CASSSTEMAYGYTF. For the CDR3, the DNA is TGTGCCAGCAGCTCAACAGAGATGGCCTATGGCTACACCTTC.

The rearrangement uses TRBV5-1 and TRBJ1-1; D possibly corresponds to TRBD1 (6 bases). V lost 4 bases and J 6 bases, leaving 16 bases between the germline ends. This CDR3 comprises 14 residues. Germline loops: CDR1 SGHRS, CDR2 YFSETQ. The CDR3 DNA reads as TGCGCCAGCAGCCCGACCCCAGGGGAGTCTGAAGCTTTCTTT. The encoded protein is CASSPTPGESEAFF. Together with reference TRBV5-1 and TRBJ1-1, the CDR3 gives the full variable domain: KAGVTQTPRYLIKTRGQQVTLSCSPISGHRSVSWYQQTPGQGLQFLFEYFSETQRNKGNFPGRFSGRQFSNSRSEMNVSTLELGDSALYLCASSPTPGESEAFFGQGTRLTVV.

The rearrangement uses TRBV29-1 and TRBJ2-7; 9 bases are shared with TRBD2. Germline V gives CDR1 SQVTM, CDR2 ANQGSEA. Trimming at V came to 0 bases and at J to 5 bases, leaving 5 bases not matched to a gene. The CDR3 is made up of 14 amino acids. In DNA form, the CDR3 reads TGCAGCGTTGAAGATCTAGCGGGGACCCACGAGCAGTACTTC. It specifies CSVEDLAGTHEQYF.

The genes are TRBV7-9 and TRBJ1-1; D might be TRBD1 (6 bases). With 5 bases removed from V and 0 bases from J, the gap between germline ends came to 16 bases. The germline V gene has CDR1 SEHNR and CDR2 FQNEAQ (reference sequence). There are 16 residues in the CDR3. The CDR3 sequence: CASSEAPGHLNTEAFF. CDR3 nucleotide sequence: TGTGCCAGCAGCGAGGCACCGGGACATTTGAACACTGAAGCTTTCTTT.

V gene TRBV6-6 combines with J gene TRBJ2-2; D possibly corresponds to TRBD1 (5 bases). The length of the CDR3 is 14 residues. V was shortened by 4 bases and J by 6 bases, with 12 bases between the two germline ends. CDR1 and CDR2 (germline): MNHNY, SVGAGI (reference sequence). The CDR3 bases are TGTGCCAGCAGTTCAGGGTTAGCTCCCGGGGAGCTGTTTTTT. This gives the protein CASSSGLAPGELFF.

This chain uses TRBV27 with TRBJ2-1, with 10 nucleotides matching TRBD2. The V gene end was trimmed by 5 bases and the J gene end by 2 bases; junction bases not matched to a gene: 0. This CDR3 is built from 14 residues. Germline values: CDR1 MNHEY, CDR2 SMNVEV (reference sequence). The chain's CDR3 is CASSSGGAYNEQFF. The CDR3 nucleotides are TGTGCCAGCAGTAGCGGGGGGGCCTACAATGAGCAGTTCTTC.

This clone was observed a single time. The rearrangement links TRBV7-3 to TRBJ2-1, with 9 bases lining up with TRBD2. Germline CDR1 reads SGHTA; CDR2 reads FQGTGA. The CDR3 consists of 15 residues. The V and J ends lost 4 bases and 9 bases, in that order; junction bases with no gene match: 10. CDR3: CASSSYAGGPGEQFF. The CDR3, as DNA: TGTGCCAGCAGCTCCTATGCGGGGGGGCCTGGTGAGCAGTTCTTC.